Included here is one T cell receptor (beta chain) sequence, with context. At one boundary the junction diverges from the germline segment, which might be a read error. The data belong to a study of tumor and adjacent non-tumor tissue in lung cancer. Study details: Each sample yielded 3.5 million to 5 million productive TCRbeta reads on average.

No cell sorting was done before RNA was extracted from the tissue. Looked up from germline, CDR1 is LGHNA and CDR2 is YNFKEQ. This CDR3 region has 12 residues. Three rounds of nested PCR, following a modified ARM-PCR protocol, produced the TCRbeta library. Each CDR3 protein is one row after TCRdb ran MiXCR on the multiplex PCR reads. The repertoire holds approximately 65,000 distinct CDR3 sequences, with about three fifths as singletons. The sequence derives from a man aged 45-65 years with non-small cell lung cancer. The chain uses TRBV4-2 and TRBJ2-7; D unresolved. The sample comprised lung tumor tissue. The CDR3 region is CASSHDGYEEYF. For the CDR3, the DNA is TGTGCCAGCAGCCATGACGGCTACGAGGAGTACTTC.